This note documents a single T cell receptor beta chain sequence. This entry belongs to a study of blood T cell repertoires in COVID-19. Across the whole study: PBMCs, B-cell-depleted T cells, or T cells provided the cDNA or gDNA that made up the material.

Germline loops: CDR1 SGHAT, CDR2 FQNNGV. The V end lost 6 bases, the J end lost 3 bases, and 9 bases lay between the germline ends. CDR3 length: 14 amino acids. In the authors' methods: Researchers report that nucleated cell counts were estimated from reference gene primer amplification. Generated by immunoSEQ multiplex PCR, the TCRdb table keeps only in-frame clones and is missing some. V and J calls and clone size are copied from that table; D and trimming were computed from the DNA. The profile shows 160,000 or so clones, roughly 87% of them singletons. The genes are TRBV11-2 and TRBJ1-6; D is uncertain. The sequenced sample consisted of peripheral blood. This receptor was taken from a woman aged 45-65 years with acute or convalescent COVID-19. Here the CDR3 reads CASSLINYNSPLHF. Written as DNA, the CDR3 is TGTGCCAGCAGTTTAATTAACTATAATTCACCCCTCCACTTT.